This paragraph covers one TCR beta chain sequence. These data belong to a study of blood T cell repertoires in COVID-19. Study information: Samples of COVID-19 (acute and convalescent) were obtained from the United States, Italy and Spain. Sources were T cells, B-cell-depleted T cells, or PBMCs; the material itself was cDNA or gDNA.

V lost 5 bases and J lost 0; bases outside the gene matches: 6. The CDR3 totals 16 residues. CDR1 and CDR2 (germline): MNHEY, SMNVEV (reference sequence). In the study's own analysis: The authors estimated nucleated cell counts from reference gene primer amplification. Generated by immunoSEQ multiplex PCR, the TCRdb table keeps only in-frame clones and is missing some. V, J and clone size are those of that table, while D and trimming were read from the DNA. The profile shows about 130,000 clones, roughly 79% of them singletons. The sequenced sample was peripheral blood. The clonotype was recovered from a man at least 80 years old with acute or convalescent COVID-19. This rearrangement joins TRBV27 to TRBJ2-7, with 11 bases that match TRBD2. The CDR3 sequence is CASSPLAGGHSYEQYF. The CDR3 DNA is TGTGCCAGCAGTCCGCTAGCGGGGGGCCACTCCTACGAGCAGTACTTC.